The 14 T cell receptor beta chains below come from one sample, sequenced in a study of cytomegalovirus exposure and HLA in healthy donors. The study ran its PCR with 60 Vbeta and 13 Jbeta primers. The assay was immunoSEQ multiplex PCR, and TCRdb's table has in-frame clones only and misses some. This sample yields under 200,000 clones, of which over 75% are seen a single time; roughly 8.8% belongs to the top ten. Sequencing input: PBMCs. These receptors were collected from a young man in good health and CMV-seropositive.

The chain combines TRBV7-2 with TRBJ2-7, with 9 bases aligning to TRBD2. Unmatched junction bases numbered 8, after V lost 1 base and J lost 4 bases. The CDR3 spans 16 residues. The germline V gene has CDR1 SGHTA and CDR2 FQGNSA. CDR3 coding DNA: TGTGCCAGCAGCTTAGGCATGCGGGGGGGATATTACGAGCAGTACTTC. Its protein is CASSLGMRGGYYEQYF.

The J gene is TRBJ1-5, the V gene TRBV28, with TRBD1 matching 8 bases. The V gene's germline CDR1 is MDHEN and CDR2 SYDVKM. This CDR3 has 14 amino acids. V lost 5 bases and J lost 6; bases outside the gene matches: 6. CDR3 DNA sequence: TGTGCCAGCAGTACCGACAGGGGACGTCAGCCCCAGCATTTT. Translated, it gives CASSTDRGRQPQHF.

The genes are TRBV27 and TRBJ1-3; the D gene is possibly TRBD1 (5 bases). The CDR3 spans 15 residues. From germline, CDR1 is MNHEY and CDR2 SMNVEV (reference sequence). Between the trimmed V and J ends, which lost 5 bases and 0 bases, there was a span of 11 bases. For the CDR3, the DNA is TGTGCCAGCAGTCCCAGGGCACCCTCTGGAAACACCATATATTTT. Its protein product is CASSPRAPSGNTIYF.

J is TRBJ1-2 and V is TRBV5-1; 12 nucleotides match TRBD1. After removal of 3 bases from V and 2 bases from J, the junction contained 14 bases not matched to a gene. Germline V gene lookup returns CDR1 SGHRS and CDR2 YFSETQ. This CDR3 contains 19 residues. For the CDR3, the DNA is TGCGCCAGCAGCTCGACGCCAGGGGACAGGGGGCGGAAGAACTATGGCTACACCTTC. As protein: CASSSTPGDRGRKNYGYTF. Full variable domain (outside the CDR3, taken from reference TRBV5-1 and TRBJ1-2): KAGVTQTPRYLIKTRGQQVTLSCSPISGHRSVSWYQQTPGQGLQFLFEYFSETQRNKGNFPGRFSGRQFSNSRSEMNVSTLELGDSALYLCASSSTPGDRGRKNYGYTFGSGTRLTVV.

The gene calls are TRBV7-9 and TRBJ2-4; 9 bases are shared with TRBD1. CDR3 size: 15 residues. Germline lookup yields CDR1 SEHNR and CDR2 FQNEAQ (reference sequence). With V trimmed by 5 bases and J by 7 bases, 9 bases remained unmatched. The CDR3 reads CASSPGQGGGNIQYF. In nucleotides, the CDR3 is TGTGCCAGCAGCCCGGGACAGGGAGGTGGGAACATTCAGTACTTC.

The CDR3 is CASSPREVWGEQFF. CDR3 nucleotides: TGTGCCAGCAGCCCGCGGGAAGTCTGGGGTGAGCAGTTCTTC. V is TRBV9 and J is TRBJ2-1, with D possibly TRBD2 on 6 matching bases. Trimming removed 4 bases from V and 9 bases from J, with 17 bases in between. Germline loops: CDR1 SGDLS, CDR2 YYNGEE. The CDR3 length is 14 residues. Drawing the rest from reference TRBV9 and TRBJ2-1, the complete variable domain is DSGVTQTPKHLITATGQRVTLRCSPRSGDLSVYWYQQSLDQGLQFLIQYYNGEERAKGNILERFSAQQFPDLHSELNLSSLELGDSALYFCASSPREVWGEQFFGPGTRLTVL.

This chain connects TRBV7-9 to TRBJ2-7, with unresolved D. The V and J ends lost 3 bases and 6 bases respectively, with 12 bases between them. In germline, CDR1 is SEHNR, CDR2 FQNEAQ (reference sequence). The CDR3 is made up of 13 amino acids. The CDR3 reads CASSFGPELEQYF. Written as DNA, the CDR3 is TGTGCCAGCAGCTTTGGGCCAGAGCTCGAGCAGTACTTC. The whole variable domain, filled in from reference TRBV7-9 and TRBJ2-7, reads DTGVSQNPRHKITKRGQNVTFRCDPISEHNRLYWYRQTLGQGPEFLTYFQNEAQLEKSRLLSDRFSAERPKGSFSTLEIQRTEQGDSAMYLCASSFGPELEQYFGPGTRLTVT.

V is TRBV7-2 and J is TRBJ2-3, with 9 bases identical to TRBD2. V lost 2 bases, J lost 3 bases, and 9 bases stayed unmatched. The CDR3 totals 17 residues. Per germline, CDR1 SGHTA and CDR2 FQGNSA. CDR3 bases: TGTGCCAGCAGCTTATACCCCGGGACTAGCAATACAGATACGCAGTATTTT. This encodes CASSLYPGTSNTDTQYF.

J is TRBJ2-7 and V is TRBV15; weak D call: TRBD1 (7 bases). The CDR3 contains 13 residues. V was shortened by 3 bases and J by 6 bases, with 12 bases between the two germline ends. Germline V gene sequence: CDR1 LNHNV, CDR2 YYDKDF (reference sequence). CDR3 in DNA: TGTGCCACCAGCAGGCCAGGGGGGATCGAGCAGTACTTC. It translates to CATSRPGGIEQYF.

The rearrangement joins TRBV5-1 to TRBJ2-3; 11 positions agree with TRBD2. The germline V gene encodes CDR1 SGHRS and CDR2 YFSETQ. This CDR3 is built from 18 residues. V was pared by 4 bases and J by 2 bases, with 12 bases of the junction left unmatched. The CDR3 region is CASSPGGLAGGYTDTQYF. The CDR3 nucleotides are TGCGCCAGCAGCCCGGGGGGGCTAGCGGGGGGATACACAGATACGCAGTATTTT. The whole variable domain, remainder taken from reference TRBV5-1 and TRBJ2-3, is KAGVTQTPRYLIKTRGQQVTLSCSPISGHRSVSWYQQTPGQGLQFLFEYFSETQRNKGNFPGRFSGRQFSNSRSEMNVSTLELGDSALYLCASSPGGLAGGYTDTQYFGPGTRLTVL.

V gene TRBV7-2 combines with J gene TRBJ1-2, with D possibly being TRBD1 (6 bases). V gave up 5 bases and J gave up 4 bases, with 14 bases separating them. CDR3 length: 14 residues. The germline V gene has CDR1 SGHTA and CDR2 FQGNSA. The chain's CDR3 is CASSQPGAGYGYTF. The DNA of the CDR3 is TGTGCCAGCAGCCAACCAGGGGCAGGCTATGGCTACACCTTC.

The count of this clone is one. The chain employs TRBV7-9 and TRBJ2-1, with 10 bases that match TRBD2. The germline V gene encodes CDR1 SEHNR and CDR2 FQNEAQ (reference sequence). With 2 bases clipped from V and 0 bases from J, the junction kept 7 bases outside the gene matches. This CDR3 spans 18 amino acids. CDR3 in DNA: TGTGCCAGCAGCTTATCACTAGCGGGGCTAAACTCCTACAATGAGCAGTTCTTC. Its protein is CASSLSLAGLNSYNEQFF.

V and J are TRBV9 and TRBJ2-3, with 9 bases fitting TRBD2. This CDR3 region has 16 residues. V lost 0 bases and J lost 2; bases outside the gene matches: 4. Germline values: CDR1 SGDLS, CDR2 YYNGEE. The CDR3 nucleotides are TGTGCCAGCAGCGTAGCCCTAGCGGGGTCCACAGATACGCAGTATTTT. The encoded protein is CASSVALAGSTDTQYF.

The chain joins TRBV10-3 to TRBJ2-3; D might be TRBD1 (5 bases). This CDR3 contains 14 residues. The V end was cut by 3 bases, the J end by 2 bases, with 9 bases between. CDR1 and CDR2 (germline): ENHRY, SYGVKD. The CDR3, as DNA: TGTGCCATCAGTGAAAGGGGAACCACAGATACGCAGTATTTT. Translated: CAISERGTTDTQYF.